This passage covers 24 T cell receptor beta chains from one sample sequenced in a study of blood T cell repertoires in COVID-19 (dated by TCRdb to about 2020). The protocol used for the library was the immunoSEQ multiplex PCR assay. This is the immuneACCESS table as TCRdb keeps it, with only in-frame sequences that have V and J called. A part of the clones is gone; compared with another copy, unresolved V genes explain less than half, and the rest is unexplained. Counted in this sample were tens of thousands of clones; roughly 86% of them appeared once. More than 3% of the sample rests with the top ten. Sequencing input: peripheral blood. The source is a man in his forties with COVID-19, enrolled during active disease.

This rearrangement joins TRBV7-9 to TRBJ1-4, with a possible D match to TRBD1 (5 bases). The V gene lost 5 bases and the J gene lost 5 bases, with 12 bases spanning the gap. The germline V gene has CDR1 SEHNR and CDR2 FQNEAQ (reference sequence). This CDR3 is 14 amino acids long. This CDR3 is CASSTGGRNEKLFF. The CDR3, as DNA: TGTGCCAGCAGCACCGGGGGTAGAAATGAAAAACTGTTTTTT. The variable domain in full, with the rest retrieved from reference TRBV7-9 and TRBJ1-4, is DTGVSQNPRHKITKRGQNVTFRCDPISEHNRLYWYRQTLGQGPEFLTYFQNEAQLEKSRLLSDRFSAERPKGSFSTLEIQRTEQGDSAMYLCASSTGGRNEKLFFGSGTQLSVL.

The CDR3 reads CASRRDRSDFSYEQYF. The CDR3 region has the DNA TGTGCCAGCAGGCGGGACAGGTCAGACTTCTCCTACGAGCAGTACTTC. The chain joins TRBV7-8 to TRBJ2-7, with 8 bases that match TRBD1. The CDR3 is 16 amino acids. V trimming: 6 bases; J trimming: 0 bases; junction bases outside the gene matches: 10. In germline, CDR1 is SGHVS, CDR2 FQNEAQ.

As for this clone: The germline gene is not matched at one end of the junction; a read error may be the cause. The chain employs TRBV10-1 and TRBJ2-2; TRBD2 might be the D (7 bases). The CDR3 loop spans 15 amino acids. Germline loops: CDR1 WNHNN, CDR2 SYGVQD (reference sequence). For the CDR3, the DNA is TGCGCCCGCAGTCCCCTGGGGGGGGCGACCGGGGAGCTGTTTTTT. Protein sequence: CARSPLGGATGELFF.

This chain uses TRBV24-1 with TRBJ1-5; TRBD1 matches at 9 bases. Trimming removed 3 bases from V and 4 bases from J; junction bases left unmatched: 3. Germline V lookup: CDR1 KGHDR, CDR2 SFDVKD. The CDR3 loop spans 15 amino acids. The CDR3 DNA is TGTGCCACCAGTGATACCGGGACAGGGAATCAGCCCCAGCATTTT. Protein sequence: CATSDTGTGNQPQHF.

The chain is built from TRBV4-2 and TRBJ2-1; D uncertain. V dropped 1 base and J dropped 10 bases, with 11 bases sitting between them. The CDR3 is 13 residues long. Germline V lookup: CDR1 LGHNA, CDR2 YNFKEQ. This chain's CDR3 is CASSQGPFAEQFF. CDR3 DNA sequence: TGTGCCAGCAGCCAAGGCCCCTTTGCGGAGCAGTTCTTC.

The V gene is TRBV5-5, the J gene TRBJ1-1; D unclear. V was shortened by 1 base and J by 1 base, with 11 bases between the two germline ends. The CDR3 contains 15 residues. Looked up from germline, CDR1 is SGHKS and CDR2 is YYEKEE (reference sequence). CDR3 loop: CASSLWRHPNTEAFF. The CDR3 DNA follows: TGTGCCAGCAGCTTGTGGAGGCACCCGAACACTGAAGCTTTCTTT.

This rearrangement joins TRBV6-6 to TRBJ1-2, with D possibly being TRBD1 (6 bases). Germline-derived CDR1 and CDR2 are MNHNY and SVGAGI (reference sequence). The germline V and J ends were trimmed by 6 bases and 2 bases, with 16 bases remaining between them. This CDR3 is 15 amino acids long. CDR3 DNA sequence: TGTGCCAGCAGATTAGGACAGACTTCCAACTATGGCTACACCTTC. Its translation is CASRLGQTSNYGYTF.

The chain is built from TRBV6-1 and TRBJ1-5, with 9 bases fitting TRBD1. Trimming cost V 4 bases and J 7 bases; bases outside gene matches: 11. Germline V gene data show CDR1 as MNHNS and CDR2 as SASEGT. The CDR3 has 16 residues. The CDR3 is CASSVSGTGSRQPQHF. CDR3 nucleotide sequence: TGTGCCAGCAGTGTTTCGGGGACAGGGTCGCGGCAGCCCCAGCATTTT.

This chain connects TRBV6-6 to TRBJ2-7; 7 bases align to TRBD1. Trimming cost V 5 bases and J 5 bases; bases outside gene matches: 15. CDR1 and CDR2 (germline): MNHNY, SVGAGI (reference sequence). The CDR3 spans 16 residues. CDR3 nucleotide sequence: TGTGCCAGCAGTCGAGCCAGACAGGGAAGAAGGGACGAGCAGTACTTC. This gives the protein CASSRARQGRRDEQYF.

The rearrangement uses TRBV2 and TRBJ1-1; TRBD1 agrees at 8 bases. V shed 5 bases, J shed 7 bases, and the junction held 3 bases outside the gene matches. Germline V gene lookup returns CDR1 SNHLY and CDR2 FYNNEI. The CDR3 runs 12 residues. CDR3 sequence reads: CASSPGQGEAFF. The CDR3 DNA sequence: TGTGCCAGCAGTCCCGGACAGGGTGAAGCTTTCTTT.

V usage is TRBV27 and J usage is TRBJ1-1; D is possibly TRBD1 (6 bases). The CDR3 totals 15 residues. The germline V and J ends were trimmed by 4 bases and 7 bases, with 19 bases remaining between them. CDR1 and CDR2 from the germline V gene are MNHEY and SMNVEV (reference sequence). The CDR3 sequence: CASSSRSTGVDEAFF. DNA of the CDR3: TGTGCCAGCAGTTCCCGCTCGACAGGTGTCGATGAAGCTTTCTTT.

V and J are TRBV6-2 or TRBV6-3 and TRBJ2-7; 15 positions match TRBD2. V lost 4 bases, J lost 0 bases, and 7 bases stayed unmatched. The CDR3 sequence is 18 residues long. The germline gives CDR1 MNHEY, CDR2 SVGEGT. CDR3 DNA: TGTGCCAGCAGTTCCGGGACTAGCGGGGGGCGTGCCTCCTACGAGCAGTACTTC. This sequence encodes CASSSGTSGGRASYEQYF.

This clone was counted between two and nine times. V is TRBV28 and J is TRBJ1-2; 7 bases align to TRBD1. The germline V gene encodes CDR1 MDHEN and CDR2 SYDVKM. V gave up 4 bases and J gave up 4 bases; unmatched junction bases: 3. The CDR3 runs 13 residues. CDR3 DNA: TGTGCCAGCAGTTGGGGGACAGTCTATGGCTACACCTTC. This gives the protein CASSWGTVYGYTF.

The V and J genes are TRBV29-1 and TRBJ1-3, with 8 bases fitting TRBD1. Germline lookup yields CDR1 SQVTM and CDR2 ANQGSEA. The CDR3 is 16 residues long. The J segment lost 0 bases and the V segment lost 4 bases, leaving 8 bases of the junction unmatched. The CDR3 protein is CSVVLGGQGSGNTIYF. Here the CDR3 DNA reads TGCAGCGTTGTCCTAGGTGGACAGGGCTCTGGAAACACCATATATTTT. Full variable domain (rest looked up from reference TRBV29-1 and TRBJ1-3): SAVISQKPSRDICQRGTSLTIQCQVDSQVTMMFWYRQQPGQSLTLIATANQGSEATYESGFVIDKFPISRPNLTFSTLTVSNMSPEDSSIYLCSVVLGGQGSGNTIYFGEGSWLTVV.

V and J are TRBV7-8 and TRBJ2-4; 7 bases agree with TRBD1. The germline gives CDR1 SGHVS, CDR2 FQNEAQ. This CDR3 spans 14 amino acids. Trimming at V came to 1 base and at J to 4 bases, leaving 1 base not matched to a gene. The CDR3 DNA follows: TGTGCCAGCAGCTTAGAGGGGGCGAAAAACATTCAGTACTTC. Amino acids: CASSLEGAKNIQYF.

The rearrangement uses TRBV30 and TRBJ1-4, with D uncertain. Germline loops: CDR1 GTSNPN, CDR2 SVGIG (reference sequence). The CDR3 has 14 amino acids. V lost 3 bases to trimming and J lost 4 bases, with 12 bases between them. CDR3 nucleotide sequence: TGTGCCTGGAGAATTGGGCTGATTAATGAAAAACTGTTTTTT. Its protein product is CAWRIGLINEKLFF.

The chain has TRBV6-5 and TRBJ1-5; no reliable D call. The CDR3 spans 13 residues. Deletions cut 5 bases from V and 5 bases from J, with 10 bases between. The germline gives CDR1 MNHEY, CDR2 SVGAGI. CDR3 DNA sequence: TGTGCCAGCAGTCTATACAGAGATCAGCCCCAGCATTTT. It yields the protein CASSLYRDQPQHF.

This chain joins TRBV27 and TRBJ1-5, with 8 nucleotides matching TRBD1. CDR1 is MNHEY, CDR2 SMNVEV, per germline (reference sequence). The CDR3 runs to 15 residues. V lost 4 bases to trimming and J lost 6 bases; unmatched junction nucleotides: 8. This CDR3 is CASSYGQGTTQPQHF. The CDR3 DNA reads TGTGCCAGCAGTTATGGACAGGGCACCACTCAGCCCCAGCATTTT.

The chain uses TRBV7-9 and TRBJ2-7; 7 nucleotides line up with TRBD1. Trimming at V came to 4 bases and at J to 7 bases, leaving 7 bases not matched to a gene. This CDR3 is 13 amino acids long. Per germline, CDR1 SEHNR and CDR2 FQNEAQ (reference sequence). The CDR3 loop reads CASSYGTAGEQYF. The CDR3 DNA sequence: TGTGCCAGCAGCTATGGGACAGCTGGAGAGCAGTACTTC.

This chain joins TRBV28 and TRBJ1-1; D not resolved. The CDR3 runs to 13 residues. Germline assignment: CDR1 MDHEN and CDR2 SYDVKM. V lost 6 bases and J lost 1, with 9 bases in between. The CDR3 DNA follows: TGTGCCAGCAGCCCCCCAGGGAACACTGAAGCTTTCTTT. This translates into CASSPPGNTEAFF.

The chain is built from TRBV2 and TRBJ1-3, with D tentatively TRBD1 (5 bases). V shed 0 bases and J shed 4 bases, with 16 bases lying between them. CDR1 and CDR2 (germline): SNHLY, FYNNEI. CDR3 length: 17 residues. CDR3 amino acids: CASSEAPTGTAGNTIYF. The CDR3 nucleotides read TGTGCCAGCAGTGAAGCACCGACCGGGACTGCAGGAAACACCATATATTTT. The entire variable domain, with the rest obtained from reference TRBV2 and TRBJ1-3, is as follows: EPEVTQTPSHQVTQMGQEVILRCVPISNHLYFYWYRQILGQKVEFLVSFYNNEISEKSEIFDDQFSVERPDGSNFTLKIRSTKLEDSAMYFCASSEAPTGTAGNTIYFGEGSWLTVV.

This chain connects TRBV9 to TRBJ2-7; 12 nucleotides agree with TRBD1. V gave up 3 bases and J gave up 2 bases; unmatched junction bases: 3. Germline V CDR1 and CDR2: SGDLS, YYNGEE. The CDR3 is 15 residues long. The CDR3 sequence is CASSARDRGPYEQYF. CDR3 nucleotide sequence: TGTGCCAGCAGCGCAAGGGACAGGGGGCCCTACGAGCAGTACTTC.

The chain uses TRBV21-1 and TRBJ1-1. TRBV21-1 is listed as a pseudogene. The CDR3 has 14 residues. The CDR3 coding sequence is TGTGCCAGCAGCCCGAGAGAACTGAACACTGAAGCTTTCTTT. Protein: CASSPRELNTEAFF.

The rearrangement joins TRBV27 to TRBJ2-5; D is perhaps TRBD2 (6 bases). Germline V gene lookup returns CDR1 MNHEY and CDR2 SMNVEV (reference sequence). The CDR3 sequence is 15 residues long. V lost 5 bases and J 2 bases, leaving 15 bases between the germline ends. The CDR3 here is CASSPVDYTQETQYF. The CDR3 DNA follows: TGTGCCAGCAGTCCTGTGGACTATACTCAAGAGACCCAGTACTTC.